This TCR beta chain was recorded in a study of T cell repertoires in aging, cancer and after chemotherapy. The study's findings and limits: Age-matched healthy donors had significantly more diverse, less clonal blood TCR repertoires than untreated cancer patients. Median generation probability rose over the chemotherapy interval in each cancer cohort, suggesting rebound thymic output. In healthy donors, age-related TCR diversity loss mainly reflected lost richness.

TRB rearrangements spanning V, D and J were amplified using mixed TRB-A/B primers. TCRdb independently ran MiXCR on the multiplex PCR reads; one entry per CDR3 protein. The data contain around 9,600 distinct CDR3 sequences, roughly two fifths of them singletons. The CDR3 is made up of 14 amino acids. Looked up from germline, CDR1 is MNHEY and CDR2 is SMNVEV (reference sequence). Trimming cost V 2 bases and J 7 bases, with 13 bases left between them. This clonotype was recorded a few times. Its cognate antigen is unknown. Amplification of TCR beta used genomic DNA extracted from peripheral blood. The receptor was derived from a human donor in good health. The sample consisted of blood. V usage is TRBV27 and J usage is TRBJ2-3; D gene ambiguous. The CDR3 bases are TGTGCCAGCAGTTTAATGGCAGCACTCTATACGCAGTATTTT. Residues: CASSLMAALYTQYF.